Listed here are 20 T cell receptor beta chains from one sample, sequenced in a study of T cell repertoires in cytomegalovirus infection. The antigens of these receptors remain unknown. TCRdb ran MiXCR on the reads and lists one entry per CDR3 protein. The sample holds 450,000 to 550,000 distinct CDR3 sequences, about 44% seen once. Sequenced here: cultured PBMCs, sampled from culture after CMV antigen stimulation. These TCRs come from a human donor in good health (CMV status not recorded). Some clones in this sample may be carry-over from other donors' samples.

The chain employs TRBV12-3 or TRBV12-4 and TRBJ2-7; tentative D call: TRBD2 (7 bases). V lost 3 bases to trimming and J lost 4 bases, with 16 bases between them. The CDR3 totals 15 residues. The CDR3 DNA reads TGTGCCAGCAGTTTTAGGGGGGAGGGTCTTTACGAGCAGTACTTC. This translates into CASSFRGEGLYEQYF.

The rearrangement uses TRBV6-1 and TRBJ2-3, with a tentative D call TRBD2 (5 bases). CDR3 size: 14 residues. Germline lookup yields CDR1 MNHNS and CDR2 SASEGT. V was cut by 3 bases and J by 5 bases, with 12 bases left in between. DNA for the CDR3: TGTGCCAGCAGTGATCGTCGCGGGCTAGATACGCAGTATTTT. Protein: CASSDRRGLDTQYF.

The CDR3 bases are TGTGCCAGCAGCCCTGACCGGACTAGAGGCTCCTACAATGAGCAGTTCTTC. It is translated as CASSPDRTRGSYNEQFF. The chain recombines TRBV7-2 with TRBJ2-1, with 7 bases that match TRBD2. With V trimmed by 5 bases and J by 0 bases, 10 bases remained unmatched. CDR3 length: 17 residues. CDR1 is SGHTA and CDR2 is FQGNSA in the germline V gene.

The chain is built from TRBV4-1 and TRBJ2-4, with no clear D. This CDR3 comprises 15 residues. The V end lost 4 bases, the J end lost 7 bases, and 17 bases lay between the germline ends. Germline V lookup: CDR1 MGHRA, CDR2 YSYEKL. The CDR3 loop is CASSPAGPARNIQYF. The CDR3 coding sequence is TGCGCCAGCAGCCCCGCAGGCCCCGCTAGGAACATTCAGTACTTC.

The chain is built from TRBV20-1 and TRBJ2-7, with 8 nucleotides matching TRBD2. V lost 6 bases and J lost 0; bases outside the gene matches: 4. The CDR3 sequence is 13 residues long. Germline-derived CDR1 and CDR2 are DFQATT and SNEGSKA (reference sequence). This CDR3 reads CSASGGPSYEQYF. The CDR3 bases are TGCAGTGCAAGCGGGGGCCCCTCCTACGAGCAGTACTTC.

This clonotype occurred a few times. The chain uses TRBV7-6 and TRBJ2-1; D is unresolved. Between the trimmed V and J ends, which lost 5 bases and 0 bases, there was a span of 11 bases. CDR1 is SGHVS, CDR2 FNYEAQ, per germline. This CDR3 contains 15 residues. Written as DNA, the CDR3 is TGTGCCAGCAGCCACGACGCCAGCTCCTACAATGAGCAGTTCTTC. Amino acids: CASSHDASSYNEQFF.

This clonotype appeared a few times. V gene TRBV7-2 combines with J gene TRBJ2-5, with D perhaps matching TRBD2 (5 bases). V shed 5 bases and J shed 10 bases, with 17 bases lying between them. In germline, CDR1 is SGHTA, CDR2 FQGNSA. The CDR3 spans 13 residues. This chain's CDR3 is CASSLGSRAGQYF. In DNA, the CDR3 is TGTGCCAGCAGCCTAGGGAGCCGCGCGGGCCAGTACTTC.

Concerning this clonotype itself: It is likely a read error, because the conserved phenylalanine at the end of the CDR3 is missing. No DNA is shown, since the ends of the CDR3 on it are uncertain; the CDR3 is the one TCRdb lists. The J gene is TRBJ1-3, the V gene TRBV6-2 or TRBV6-3; the table names TRBD1, a call not compared with the DNA. CDR1 is MNHEY and CDR2 is SVGEGT in the germline V gene. Termini included, the CDR3 measures 8 amino acids. CDR3 sequence: CAIRDLIP.

As for this clonotype: Compared with germline, one end of the junction differs, possibly owing to a read error. The CDR3 coding sequence is TGTGCCTTCAGTGAGGAAACGAATGAGCAGTTCTTC. It is translated as CAFSEETNEQFF. The chain uses TRBV10-3 and TRBJ2-1, with D unresolved. The CDR3 contains 12 residues. Germline assignment: CDR1 ENHRY and CDR2 SYGVKD.

The rearrangement links TRBV12-3 or TRBV12-4 to TRBJ2-1; 8 bases map to TRBD2. The CDR3 is 14 amino acids. Trimming took 6 bases from V and 1 from J; bases not matched to a gene: 2. CDR3 in amino acids: CASRLAVSYNEQFF. CDR3 in DNA: TGTGCCAGCAGACTAGCGGTATCCTACAATGAGCAGTTCTTC.

The V gene is TRBV7-2, the J gene TRBJ2-3; 9 positions match TRBD2. The CDR3 runs 21 residues. V lost 4 bases to trimming and J lost 5 bases; unmatched junction nucleotides: 25. Germline V lookup: CDR1 SGHTA, CDR2 FQGNSA. The CDR3 here is CASSSRTFKRLAERGGDTQYF. The CDR3 DNA reads TGTGCCAGCAGCTCCAGAACCTTTAAACGACTAGCGGAGAGGGGGGGAGATACGCAGTATTTT.

The chain uses TRBV7-2 and TRBJ2-3; no definite D call. The V gene lost 2 bases and the J gene lost 0 bases, with 9 bases spanning the gap. The CDR3 is 15 amino acids. Germline CDR1 reads SGHTA; CDR2 reads FQGNSA. This CDR3 reads CASSLRRASTDTQYF. CDR3 coding DNA: TGTGCCAGCAGCTTACGCCGAGCGAGCACAGATACGCAGTATTTT.

The V gene is TRBV7-2, the J gene TRBJ2-5; 9 bases are shared with TRBD2. Germline values: CDR1 SGHTA, CDR2 FQGNSA. CDR3 length equals 17 residues. Trimming at V came to 1 base and at J to 8 bases, leaving 14 bases not matched to a gene. In DNA form, the CDR3 reads TGTGCCAGCAGCTTAGAAGGCGCTAGCGGGGAGTCCAGTACCCAGTACTTC. This translates into CASSLEGASGESSTQYF.

The table lists this clonotype with a few counts. The V gene is TRBV14, the J gene TRBJ2-1; a possible D gene is TRBD1 (5 bases). V dropped 4 bases and J dropped 4 bases, with 23 bases sitting between them. The CDR3 is made up of 18 amino acids. Germline V lookup: CDR1 SGHDN, CDR2 FVKESK. CDR3 region: CASSPLVGPAALYNEQFF. The DNA of the CDR3 is TGTGCCAGCAGCCCCCTCGTGGGGCCGGCGGCCCTTTACAATGAGCAGTTCTTC.

This chain joins TRBV10-3 and TRBJ2-2; D uncertain. Germline lookup yields CDR1 ENHRY and CDR2 SYGVKD. The CDR3 sequence is 13 residues long. Trimming pared 4 bases from V and 1 base from J, leaving 4 bases between. CDR3 sequence: CAISGGNTGELFF. The CDR3 DNA is TGTGCCATCAGTGGGGGGAACACCGGGGAGCTGTTTTTT.

The rearrangement joins TRBV7-2 to TRBJ1-2; no clear D gene. From germline, CDR1 is SGHTA and CDR2 FQGNSA. CDR3 size: 15 residues. V gave up 5 bases and J gave up 2 bases, with 15 bases separating them. Here the CDR3 DNA reads TGTGCCAGCAGCCGTATTTTGGGAGAAAACTATGGCTACACCTTC. Translation gives CASSRILGENYGYTF.

This clonotype was seen a handful of times. CDR3 sequence (DNA): TGTGCCAGCAGTTTTTTAGGGTTTTATTATTTT. This translates into CASSFLGFYYF. V is TRBV12-3 or TRBV12-4 and J is TRBJ1-3; no firm D call. The CDR3 is 11 residues long. Trimming stripped 3 bases from V and 16 bases from J, with 13 bases between.

This clonotype was counted a few times. The chain employs TRBV28 and TRBJ2-5; TRBD2 matches 10 bases. V shed 11 bases, J shed 5 bases, and the junction held 8 bases outside the gene matches. This CDR3 is 13 amino acids long. Per germline, CDR1 MDHEN and CDR2 SYDVKM. CDR3 region: CAGKAGGHETQYF. The CDR3 DNA sequence: TGTGCCGGTAAAGCGGGGGGGCACGAGACCCAGTACTTC. Full variable domain (missing parts from reference TRBV28 and TRBJ2-5): DVKVTQSSRYLVKRTGEKVFLECVQDMDHENMFWYRQDPGLGLRLIYFSYDVKMKEKGDIPEGYSVSREKKERFSLILESASTNQTSMYLCAGKAGGHETQYFGPGTRLLVL.

This clonotype was observed a handful of times. CDR3 nucleotides: TGTGCCAGCAGCCCGAGCCGATCCCGCACAGATACGCAGTATTTT. Its translation: CASSPSRSRTDTQYF. The chain has TRBV7-2 and TRBJ2-3; D unresolved. CDR1 is SGHTA and CDR2 is FQGNSA in the germline V gene. The CDR3 is 15 amino acids. V lost 5 bases, J lost 1 base, and 13 bases lay in between.

This clonotype was detected only a few times. V is TRBV7-6 and J is TRBJ2-1; 7 positions agree with TRBD2. Germline values: CDR1 SGHVS, CDR2 FNYEAQ. This CDR3 has 11 residues. V shed 2 bases, J shed 14 bases, and the junction held 3 bases outside the gene matches. In DNA form, the CDR3 reads TGTGCCAGCAGCTTAATGGGGGGGAAGTTCTTC. Its protein is CASSLMGGKFF.